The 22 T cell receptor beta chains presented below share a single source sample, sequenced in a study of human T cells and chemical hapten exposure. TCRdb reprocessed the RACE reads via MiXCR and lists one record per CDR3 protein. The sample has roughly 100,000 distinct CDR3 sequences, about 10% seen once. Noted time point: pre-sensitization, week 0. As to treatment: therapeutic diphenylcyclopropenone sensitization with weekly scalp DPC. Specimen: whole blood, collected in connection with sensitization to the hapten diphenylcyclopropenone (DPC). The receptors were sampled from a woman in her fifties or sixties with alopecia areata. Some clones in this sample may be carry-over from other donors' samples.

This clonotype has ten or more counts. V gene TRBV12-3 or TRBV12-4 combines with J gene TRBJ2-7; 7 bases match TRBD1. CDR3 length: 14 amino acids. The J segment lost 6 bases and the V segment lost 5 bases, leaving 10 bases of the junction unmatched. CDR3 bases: TGTGCCAGCAGTGTCACTCAGGGGGTCTCCGAGCAGTACTTC. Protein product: CASSVTQGVSEQYF.

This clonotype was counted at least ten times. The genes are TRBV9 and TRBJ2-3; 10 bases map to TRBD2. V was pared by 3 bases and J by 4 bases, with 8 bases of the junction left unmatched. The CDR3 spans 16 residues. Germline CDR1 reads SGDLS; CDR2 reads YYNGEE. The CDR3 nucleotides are TGTGCCAGCAGCGCTCCACGGAGCGGGGGGGCAGATACGCAGTATTTT. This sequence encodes CASSAPRSGGADTQYF.

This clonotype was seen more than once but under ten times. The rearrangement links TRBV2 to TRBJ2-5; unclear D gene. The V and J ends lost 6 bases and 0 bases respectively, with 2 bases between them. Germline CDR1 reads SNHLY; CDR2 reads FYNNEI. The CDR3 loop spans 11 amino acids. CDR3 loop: CASSDQETQYF. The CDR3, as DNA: TGTGCCAGCAGCGACCAAGAGACCCAGTACTTC.

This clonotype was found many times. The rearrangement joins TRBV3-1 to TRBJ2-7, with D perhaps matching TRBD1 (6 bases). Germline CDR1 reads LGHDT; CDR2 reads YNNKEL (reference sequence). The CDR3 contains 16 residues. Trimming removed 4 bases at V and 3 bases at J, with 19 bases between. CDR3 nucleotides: TGTGCCAGCAGCCCGACAAGCTATACAGGGCACTACGAGCAGTACTTC. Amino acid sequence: CASSPTSYTGHYEQYF.

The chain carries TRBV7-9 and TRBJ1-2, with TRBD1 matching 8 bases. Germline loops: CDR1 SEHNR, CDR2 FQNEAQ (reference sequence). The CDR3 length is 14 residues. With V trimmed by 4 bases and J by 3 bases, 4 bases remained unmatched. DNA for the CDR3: TGTGCCAGCAGCTGGACAGGGACGGACTATGGCTACACCTTC. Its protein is CASSWTGTDYGYTF.

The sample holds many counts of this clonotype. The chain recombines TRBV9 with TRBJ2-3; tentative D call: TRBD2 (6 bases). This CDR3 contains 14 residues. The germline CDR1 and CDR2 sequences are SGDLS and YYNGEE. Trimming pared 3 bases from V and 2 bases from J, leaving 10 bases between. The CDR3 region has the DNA TGTGCCAGCAGCGAAGGGACTGCCACAGATACGCAGTATTTT. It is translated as CASSEGTATDTQYF.

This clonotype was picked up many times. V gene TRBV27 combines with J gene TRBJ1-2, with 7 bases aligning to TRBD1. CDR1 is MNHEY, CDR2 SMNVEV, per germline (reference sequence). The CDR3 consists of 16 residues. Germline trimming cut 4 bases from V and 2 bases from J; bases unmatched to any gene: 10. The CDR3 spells CASSSPGRQGNYGYTF. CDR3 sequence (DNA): TGTGCCAGCAGTTCCCCCGGCCGACAGGGAAACTATGGCTACACCTTC.

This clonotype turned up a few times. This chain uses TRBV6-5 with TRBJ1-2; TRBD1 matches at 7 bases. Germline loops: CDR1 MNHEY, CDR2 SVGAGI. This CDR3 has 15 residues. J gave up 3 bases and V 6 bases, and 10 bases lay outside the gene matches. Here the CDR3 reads CASSSGQGGDYGYTF. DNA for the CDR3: TGTGCCAGCAGCTCCGGGCAGGGGGGAGACTATGGCTACACCTTC.

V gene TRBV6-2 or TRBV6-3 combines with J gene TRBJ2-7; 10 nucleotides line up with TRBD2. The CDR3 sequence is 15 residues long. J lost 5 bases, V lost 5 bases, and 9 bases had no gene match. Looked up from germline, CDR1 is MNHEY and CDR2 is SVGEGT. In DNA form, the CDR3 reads TGTGCCAGCAGTCCCCAGGGACTAGCGCTCCACGAGCAGTACTTC. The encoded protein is CASSPQGLALHEQYF.

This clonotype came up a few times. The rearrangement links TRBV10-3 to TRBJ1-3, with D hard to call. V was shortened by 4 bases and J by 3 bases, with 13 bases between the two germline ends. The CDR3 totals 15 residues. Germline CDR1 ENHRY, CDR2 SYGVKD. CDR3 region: CAISGGNAGGNTIYF. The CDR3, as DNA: TGTGCCATCAGTGGAGGGAATGCGGGTGGAAACACCATATATTTT.

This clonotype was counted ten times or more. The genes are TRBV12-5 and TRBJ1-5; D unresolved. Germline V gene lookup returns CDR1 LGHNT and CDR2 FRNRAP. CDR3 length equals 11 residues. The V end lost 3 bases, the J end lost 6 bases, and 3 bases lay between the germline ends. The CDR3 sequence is CASGLGQPQHF. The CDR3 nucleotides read TGTGCTAGTGGTTTAGGTCAGCCCCAGCATTTT.

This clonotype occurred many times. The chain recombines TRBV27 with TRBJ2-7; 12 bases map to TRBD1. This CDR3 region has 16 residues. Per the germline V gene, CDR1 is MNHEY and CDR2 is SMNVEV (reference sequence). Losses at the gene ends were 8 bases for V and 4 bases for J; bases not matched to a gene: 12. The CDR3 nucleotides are TGTGCCAGCGGATCATCCGGGACAGGGGGCTCTTACGAGCAGTACTTC. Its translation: CASGSSGTGGSYEQYF.

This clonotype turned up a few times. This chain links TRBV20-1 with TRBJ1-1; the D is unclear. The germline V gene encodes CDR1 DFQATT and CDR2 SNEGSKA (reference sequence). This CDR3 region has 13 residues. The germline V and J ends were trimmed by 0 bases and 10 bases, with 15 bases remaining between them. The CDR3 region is CSARDEGPLRAFF. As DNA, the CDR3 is TGCAGTGCTAGAGATGAGGGCCCTTTACGAGCTTTCTTT.

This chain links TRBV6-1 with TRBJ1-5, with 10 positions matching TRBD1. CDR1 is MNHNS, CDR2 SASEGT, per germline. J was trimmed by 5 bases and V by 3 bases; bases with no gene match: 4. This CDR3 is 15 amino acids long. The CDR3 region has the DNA TGTGCCAGCAGTGAGGGGACAGGGGAGTATCAGCCCCAGCATTTT. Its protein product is CASSEGTGEYQPQHF.

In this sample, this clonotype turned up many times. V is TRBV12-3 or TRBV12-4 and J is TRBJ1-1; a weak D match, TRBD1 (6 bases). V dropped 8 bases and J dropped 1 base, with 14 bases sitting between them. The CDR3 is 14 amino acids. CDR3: CASGTQGQNTEAFF. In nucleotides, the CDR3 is TGTGCCAGCGGCACCCAGGGACAGAACACTGAAGCTTTCTTT.

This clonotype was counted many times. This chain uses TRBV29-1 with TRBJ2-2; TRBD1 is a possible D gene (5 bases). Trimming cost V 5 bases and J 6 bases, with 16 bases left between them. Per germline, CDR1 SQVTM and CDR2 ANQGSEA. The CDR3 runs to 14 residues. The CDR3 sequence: CSVHEAGLAGELFF. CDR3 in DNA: TGCAGCGTTCACGAGGCAGGGCTGGCCGGGGAGCTGTTTTTT.

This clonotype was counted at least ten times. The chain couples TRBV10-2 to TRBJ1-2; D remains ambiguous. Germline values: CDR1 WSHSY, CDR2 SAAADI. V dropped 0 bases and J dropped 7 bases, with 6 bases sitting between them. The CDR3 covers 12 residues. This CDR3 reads CASSESGSGYTF. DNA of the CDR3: TGCGCCAGCAGTGAGTCGGGTTCTGGCTACACCTTC.

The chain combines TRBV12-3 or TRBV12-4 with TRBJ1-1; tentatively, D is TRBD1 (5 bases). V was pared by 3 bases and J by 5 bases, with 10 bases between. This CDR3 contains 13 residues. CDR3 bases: TGTGCCAGCAGTTTTGGGGGTCCTACTGAAGCTTTCTTT. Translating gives CASSFGGPTEAFF.

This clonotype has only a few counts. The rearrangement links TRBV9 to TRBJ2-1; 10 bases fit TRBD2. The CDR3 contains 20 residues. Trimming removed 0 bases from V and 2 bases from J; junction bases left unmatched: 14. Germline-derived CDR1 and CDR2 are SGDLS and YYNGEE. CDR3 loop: CASSVARDSGGPPPYNEQFF. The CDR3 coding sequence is TGTGCCAGCAGCGTAGCTCGAGATAGCGGGGGGCCTCCCCCCTACAATGAGCAGTTCTTC. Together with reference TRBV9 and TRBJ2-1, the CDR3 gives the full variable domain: DSGVTQTPKHLITATGQRVTLRCSPRSGDLSVYWYQQSLDQGLQFLIQYYNGEERAKGNILERFSAQQFPDLHSELNLSSLELGDSALYFCASSVARDSGGPPPYNEQFFGPGTRLTVL.

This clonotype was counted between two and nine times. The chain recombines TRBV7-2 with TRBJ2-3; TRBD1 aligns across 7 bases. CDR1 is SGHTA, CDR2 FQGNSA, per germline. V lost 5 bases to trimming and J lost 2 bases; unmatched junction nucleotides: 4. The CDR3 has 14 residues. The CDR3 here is CASSPGQHTDTQYF. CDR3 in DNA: TGTGCCAGCAGCCCGGGACAGCACACAGATACGCAGTATTTT.

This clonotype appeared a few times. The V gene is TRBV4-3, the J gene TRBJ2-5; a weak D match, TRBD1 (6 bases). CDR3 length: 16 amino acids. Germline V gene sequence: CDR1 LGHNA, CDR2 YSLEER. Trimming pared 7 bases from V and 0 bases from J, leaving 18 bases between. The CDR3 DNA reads TGCGCCAGCATAGGGGGAGACAGGACGTACCAAGAGACCCAGTACTTC. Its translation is CASIGGDRTYQETQYF.

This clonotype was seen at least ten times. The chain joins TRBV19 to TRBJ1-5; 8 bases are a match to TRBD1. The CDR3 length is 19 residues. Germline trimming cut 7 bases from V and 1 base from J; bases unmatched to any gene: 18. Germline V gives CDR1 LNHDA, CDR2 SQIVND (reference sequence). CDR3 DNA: TGTGCCAGTACCTCTAACGGGGCAGGGGGCACGGCGAGCAATCAGCCCCAGCATTTT. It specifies CASTSNGAGGTASNQPQHF.